This is a list of T cell receptor beta chains from one sample in a study of blood T cell repertoires in COVID-19. Repertoires were generated with immunoSEQ multiplex PCR, while TCRdb's copy carries only in-frame clones and drops some. The table records some 140,000 clones, less than 85% of them present only once. Sequenced input: peripheral blood. These receptors were collected from a woman of 80 years or more with acute or convalescent COVID-19. The CDR3 runs from the conserved cysteine through the conserved F or W. D genes are given only for firm matches. Clone size appears in some rows only: once, few, many, or a class for an expanded clone.

>-|TRBJ2-1|TRBV5-4|-
CASSFGGGSSYNEQFF
TGTGCCAGCAGCTTTGGTGGGGGGAGCTCCTACAATGAGCAGTTCTTC
>-|TRBJ2-7|TRBV6-5|-
CASSSQVNEQYF
TGTGCCAGCAGTTCACAGGTGAACGAGCAGTACTTC
>-|TRBJ2-7|TRBV4-3|-
CASSQHYSGTASRGQYF
TGCGCCAGCAGCCAACACTATTCCGGGACAGCGTCGCGGGGGCAGTACTTC
>-|TRBJ2-7|TRBV6-6|-
CASSHRGRNHF
TGTGCCAGCAGTCACCGGGGGAGAAACCACTTC
>TRBD2|TRBJ2-5|TRBV14|-
CASSQVGLAGETQYF
TGTGCCAGCAGCCAAGTCGGACTAGCGGGAGAGACCCAGTACTTC
>TRBD2|TRBJ2-2|TRBV2|few
CASRGLAGAPGPGELFF
TGTGCCAGTCGCGGACTAGCGGGAGCCCCGGGCCCCGGGGAGCTGTTTTTT
>-|TRBJ2-3|TRBV2|few
CASSVQGSSTDTQYF
TGTGCCAGCAGCGTACAGGGTTCTAGCACAGATACGCAGTATTTT
>-|TRBJ1-4|TRBV9|-
CASSVDVGRQEEKLFF
TGTGCCAGCAGCGTAGACGTAGGAAGGCAGGAAGAAAAACTGTTTTTT
>-|TRBJ2-7|TRBV13|once
CASSVDRAYEQYF
TGTGCCAGCAGCGTGGACAGAGCCTACGAGCAGTACTTC
>TRBD1|TRBJ2-5|TRBV6-2/TRBV6-3|-
CASSYGQVQETQYF
TGTGCCAGCAGTTACGGACAGGTCCAAGAGACCCAGTACTTC
>TRBD1|TRBJ2-2|TRBV5-6|-
CASSGMGQGADTGELFF
TGTGCCAGCAGCGGAATGGGACAGGGGGCTGACACCGGGGAGCTGTTTTTT
>TRBD1|TRBJ2-5|TRBV29-1|once
CSVEEGTGSGETQYF
TGCAGCGTTGAAGAGGGGACAGGGTCGGGGGAGACCCAGTACTTC
>-|TRBJ1-2|TRBV19|-
CASSDRSANYGYTF
TGTGCCAGTAGCGACAGAAGCGCCAACTATGGCTACACCTTC
>TRBD1|TRBJ1-1|TRBV6-2/TRBV6-3|-
CASSSRDRGRGNTEAFF
TGTGCCAGCAGTTCCCGGGACAGGGGGCGGGGGAACACTGAAGCTTTCTTT
>-|TRBJ1-5|TRBV6-5|-
CASSRYRATGQPQHF
TGTGCCAGCAGCAGGTATCGGGCCACGGGGCAGCCCCAGCATTTT
>-|TRBJ1-2|TRBV6-1|-
CASSEGQDYGYTF
TGTGCCAGCAGTGAAGGGCAGGACTATGGCTACACCTTC
>-|TRBJ2-2|TRBV7-2|many
CASSLGSGRGRRELFF
TGTGCCAGCAGCTTAGGATCGGGCAGGGGGAGGCGGGAGCTGTTTTTT
>TRBD1|TRBJ1-2|TRBV7-9|-
CASSTPGGYGYTF
TGTGCCAGCAGCACGCCAGGGGGCTATGGCTACACCTTC
>-|TRBJ2-4|TRBV5-1|-
CASSPSKGNIQYF
TGCGCCAGCAGCCCCTCGAAGGGGAACATTCAGTACTTC
>-|TRBJ1-1|TRBV5-1|-
CASSLDSLNTEAFF
TGCGCCAGCAGCTTGGACAGCCTGAACACTGAAGCTTTCTTT
>TRBD1|TRBJ1-1|TRBV19|-
CASSIAPGGGTEAFF
TGTGCCAGTAGTATAGCCCCAGGGGGCGGAACTGAAGCTTTCTTT
>TRBD1|TRBJ1-5|TRBV30|-
CAWSVPGQGRQPQHF
TGTGCCTGGAGTGTACCGGGACAGGGAAGGCAGCCCCAGCATTTT
>-|TRBJ1-2|TRBV6-2/TRBV6-3|-
CASSYRSGYTF
TGTGCCAGCAGTTACAGAAGCGGCTACACCTTC
>TRBD2|TRBJ2-1|TRBV10-3|-
CAIKGTSANNEQFF
TGTGCCATCAAGGGGACTAGCGCAAACAATGAGCAGTTCTTC
>-|TRBJ1-2|TRBV4-1|-
CASSQGAGGGGGYTF
TGCGCCAGCAGCCAGGGCGCGGGGGGAGGTGGCGGCTACACCTTC
>TRBD2|TRBJ2-2|TRBV27|-
CASSRGLAGGGTGELFF
TGTGCCAGCAGTCGCGGACTAGCGGGAGGAGGGACCGGGGAGCTGTTTTTT
>TRBD2|TRBJ2-1|TRBV2|-
CASSALAGEQFF
TGTGCCAGCAGTGCGCTAGCGGGTGAGCAGTTCTTC
>TRBD2|TRBJ2-1|TRBV6-5|-
CASSYRRGGSNEQFF
TGTGCCAGCAGTTACAGGCGGGGGGGCTCCAATGAGCAGTTCTTC
>-|TRBJ2-7|TRBV5-5|-
CASSPDSLLGQYF
TGTGCCAGCAGCCCAGACAGTCTTCTAGGGCAGTACTTC
>TRBD1|TRBJ1-2|TRBV5-4|-
CASRRTGDYGYTF
TGTGCCAGCAGACGAACAGGGGACTATGGCTACACCTTC
>-|TRBJ1-4|TRBV30|-
CAWRPRLGAERANEKLFF
TGTGCCTGGAGGCCCCGGCTAGGGGCGGAACGGGCTAATGAAAAACTGTTTTTT
>TRBD2|TRBJ2-1|TRBV4-3|-
CASSQGTSGRAYNEQFF
TGCGCCAGCAGCCAGGGGACTAGCGGGAGGGCCTACAATGAGCAGTTCTTC
>TRBD2|TRBJ2-4|TRBV10-3|-
CAISRAGGEKNIQYF
TGTGCCATCAGTCGAGCGGGAGGAGAGAAGAACATTCAGTACTTC
>-|TRBJ1-2|TRBV5-4|once
CASSGRGWGYTF
TGTGCCAGCAGCGGTCGGGGGTGGGGCTACACCTTC
>-|TRBJ1-4|TRBV3-1/TRBV3-2|-
CASSQAGRGTEKLFF
TGTGCCAGCAGCCAAGCTGGTAGGGGAACTGAAAAACTGTTTTTT
>TRBD2|TRBJ2-1|TRBV10-2|-
CASSSERGRVDEQFF
TGCGCCAGCAGTAGCGAGCGGGGGAGGGTTGATGAGCAGTTCTTC
>-|TRBJ1-2|TRBV6-5|few
CASSYSREGGYTF
TGTGCCAGCAGTTACTCAAGGGAGGGTGGCTACACCTTC
>TRBD1|TRBJ2-7|TRBV18|-
CASSRGSQAYEQYF
TGTGCCAGCTCCAGGGGGAGCCAAGCCTACGAGCAGTACTTC
>TRBD2|TRBJ2-4|TRBV30|-
CAWRTSGKNIQYF
TGTGCCTGGAGAACTAGCGGGAAAAACATTCAGTACTTC
>-|TRBJ1-2|TRBV2|-
CASSAQANYGYTF
TGTGCCAGCAGTGCGCAGGCCAACTATGGCTACACCTTC
>-|TRBJ1-6|TRBV5-4|-
CASSFGGSTYNSPLHF
TGTGCCAGCAGCTTCGGGGGGAGCACCTATAATTCACCCCTCCACTTT
>TRBD2|TRBJ2-7|TRBV3-1/TRBV3-2|-
CASSQGGTSGRAAQYF
TGTGCCAGCAGCCAAGGTGGGACTAGCGGGAGGGCCGCGCAGTACTTC
>-|TRBJ2-3|TRBV10-1|-
CATTLRGHTQYF
TGCGCCACCACCCTGCGGGGCCACACGCAGTATTTT